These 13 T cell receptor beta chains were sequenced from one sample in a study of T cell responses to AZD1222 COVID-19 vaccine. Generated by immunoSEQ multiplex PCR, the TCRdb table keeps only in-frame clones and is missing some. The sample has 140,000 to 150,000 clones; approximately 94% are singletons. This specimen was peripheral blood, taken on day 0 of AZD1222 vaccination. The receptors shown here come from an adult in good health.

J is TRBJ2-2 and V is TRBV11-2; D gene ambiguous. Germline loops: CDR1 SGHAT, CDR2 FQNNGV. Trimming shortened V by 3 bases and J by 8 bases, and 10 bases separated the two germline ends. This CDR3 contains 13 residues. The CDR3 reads CASSLNWLGELFF. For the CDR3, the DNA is TGTGCCAGCAGCTTGAACTGGTTGGGGGAGCTGTTTTTT.

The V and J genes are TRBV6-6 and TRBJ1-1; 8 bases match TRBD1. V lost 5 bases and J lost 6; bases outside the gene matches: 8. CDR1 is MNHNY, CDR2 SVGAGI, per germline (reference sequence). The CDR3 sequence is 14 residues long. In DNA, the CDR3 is TGTGCCAGCAGTGACGGACAGGGCGTCGCTGAAGCTTTCTTT. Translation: CASSDGQGVAEAFF.

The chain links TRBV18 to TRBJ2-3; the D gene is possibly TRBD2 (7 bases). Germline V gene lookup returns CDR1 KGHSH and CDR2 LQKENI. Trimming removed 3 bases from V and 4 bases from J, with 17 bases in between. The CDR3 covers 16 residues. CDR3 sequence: CASSPNRDRGADTQYF. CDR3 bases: TGTGCCAGCTCACCCAACAGGGACCGGGGGGCAGATACGCAGTATTTT.

The CDR3 reads CATSTRLAGATQYF. The DNA of the CDR3 is TGTGCCACCAGCACACGACTAGCGGGGGCTACGCAGTATTTT. This sequence joins TRBV15 and TRBJ2-3, with 12 bases matching TRBD2. CDR1 and CDR2 (germline): LNHNV, YYDKDF (reference sequence). The CDR3 runs 14 residues. J gave up 8 bases and V 4 bases, and 4 bases lay outside the gene matches.

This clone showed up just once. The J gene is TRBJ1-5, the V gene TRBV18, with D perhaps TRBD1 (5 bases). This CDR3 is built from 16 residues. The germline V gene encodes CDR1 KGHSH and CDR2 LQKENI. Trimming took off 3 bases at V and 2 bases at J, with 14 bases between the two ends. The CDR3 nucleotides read TGTGCCAGCTCACCCGAGGGGTCGCCGGGCAATCAGCCCCAGCATTTT. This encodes CASSPEGSPGNQPQHF.

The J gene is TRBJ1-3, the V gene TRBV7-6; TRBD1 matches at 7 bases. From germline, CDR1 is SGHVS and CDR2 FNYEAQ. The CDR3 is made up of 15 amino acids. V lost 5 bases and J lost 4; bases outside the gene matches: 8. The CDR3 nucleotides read TGTGCCAGCAGCAAACAGGGGCCGGGCGGAAACACCATATATTTT. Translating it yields CASSKQGPGGNTIYF. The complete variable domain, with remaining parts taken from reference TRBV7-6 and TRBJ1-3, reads GAGVSQSPRYKVTKRGQDVALRCDPISGHVSLYWYRQALGQGPEFLTYFNYEAQQDKSGLPNDRFSAERPEGSISTLTIQRTEQRDSAMYRCASSKQGPGGNTIYFGEGSWLTVV.

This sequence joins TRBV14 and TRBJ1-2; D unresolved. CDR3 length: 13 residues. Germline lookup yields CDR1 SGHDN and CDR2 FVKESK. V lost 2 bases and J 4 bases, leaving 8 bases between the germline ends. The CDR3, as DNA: TGTGCCAGCAGCCAATCCATTACCTATGGCTACACCTTC. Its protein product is CASSQSITYGYTF.

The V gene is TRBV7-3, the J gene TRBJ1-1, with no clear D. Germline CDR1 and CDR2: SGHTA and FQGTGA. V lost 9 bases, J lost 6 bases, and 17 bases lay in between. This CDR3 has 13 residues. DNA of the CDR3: TGTGCCAGGGGGAGGACCGCTGAACCTGAAGCTTTCTTT. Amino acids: CARGRTAEPEAFF.

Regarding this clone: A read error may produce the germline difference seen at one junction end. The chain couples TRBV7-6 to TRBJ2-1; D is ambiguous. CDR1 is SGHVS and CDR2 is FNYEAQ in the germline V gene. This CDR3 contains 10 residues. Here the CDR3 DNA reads TGTGCCAGCACCTTAGGGGAGCAGTTCTTC. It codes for CASTLGEQFF.

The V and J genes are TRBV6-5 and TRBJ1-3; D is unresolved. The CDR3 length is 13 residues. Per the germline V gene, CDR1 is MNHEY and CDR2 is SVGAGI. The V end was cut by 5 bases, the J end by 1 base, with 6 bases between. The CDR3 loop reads CASSPVSGNTIYF. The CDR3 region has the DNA TGTGCCAGCAGTCCGGTGTCTGGAAACACCATATATTTT.

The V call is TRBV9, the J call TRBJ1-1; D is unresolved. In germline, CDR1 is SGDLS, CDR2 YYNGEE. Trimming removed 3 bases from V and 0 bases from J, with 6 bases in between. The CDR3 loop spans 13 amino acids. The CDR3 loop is CASSGDMNTEAFF. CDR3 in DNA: TGTGCCAGCAGCGGAGATATGAACACTGAAGCTTTCTTT.

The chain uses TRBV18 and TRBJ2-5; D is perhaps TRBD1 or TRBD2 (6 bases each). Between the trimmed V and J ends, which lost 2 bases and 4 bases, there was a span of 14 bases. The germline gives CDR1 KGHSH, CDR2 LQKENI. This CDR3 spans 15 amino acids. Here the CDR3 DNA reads TGTGCCAGCTCACCAGGCTCGGGGGCTGGAGAGACCCAGTACTTC. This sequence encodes CASSPGSGAGETQYF.

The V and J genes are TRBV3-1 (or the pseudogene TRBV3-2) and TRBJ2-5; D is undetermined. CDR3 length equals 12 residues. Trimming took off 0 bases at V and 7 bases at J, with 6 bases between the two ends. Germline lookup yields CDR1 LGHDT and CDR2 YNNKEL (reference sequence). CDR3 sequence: CASSQDHGTQYF. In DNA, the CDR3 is TGTGCCAGCAGCCAAGACCACGGGACCCAGTACTTC.